This T cell receptor (beta chain) emerged from a study of blood T cell repertoires in COVID-19. As for the study in general: Specimens from acute and convalescent COVID-19 originated in the United States, Italy and Spain. Sample material is recorded as cDNA or gDNA derived from T cells, B-cell-depleted T cells, or PBMCs.

Original handling: Reference gene primer amplification gave nucleated cell count estimates. The table came from immunoSEQ multiplex PCR; TCRdb's copy has only in-frame clones and leaves some out. The V and J calls and clone size come from that table; D and trimming were worked out from the DNA. The table has some 180,000 clones, 70% to 90% seen once. Trimming cost V 0 bases and J 0 bases; bases outside gene matches: 5. CDR3 length: 18 residues. Germline V CDR1 and CDR2: SGHNT, YYREEE (reference sequence). Patients in Seattle were enrolled during active infection, then followed longitudinally. The sequence came from a middle-aged man with COVID-19, enrolled during active disease. The sequenced sample consisted of peripheral blood. This chain links TRBV5-4 with TRBJ2-7; TRBD2 matches at 14 bases. The CDR3 loop is CASSLGLAGGEISYEQYF. The CDR3 DNA follows: TGTGCCAGCAGCTTGGGACTAGCGGGAGGGGAAATCTCCTACGAGCAGTACTTC.